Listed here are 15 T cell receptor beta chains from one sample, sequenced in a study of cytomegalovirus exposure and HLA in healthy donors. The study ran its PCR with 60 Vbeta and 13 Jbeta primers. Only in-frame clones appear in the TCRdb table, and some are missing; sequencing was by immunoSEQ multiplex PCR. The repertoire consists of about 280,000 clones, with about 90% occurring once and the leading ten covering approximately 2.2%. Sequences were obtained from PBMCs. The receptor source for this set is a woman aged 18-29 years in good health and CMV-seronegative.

CDR3 in DNA: TGTGCCAGCTCAAGCCCGAGGGAGCGGGGGGGGTACGAGCAGTACTTC. Residues: CASSSPRERGGYEQYF. The chain employs TRBV18 and TRBJ2-7; 10 bases agree with TRBD2. J was trimmed by 4 bases and V by 5 bases; bases with no gene match: 11. The CDR3 covers 16 residues. In germline, CDR1 is KGHSH, CDR2 LQKENI. Full variable domain (remainder filled in from reference TRBV18 and TRBJ2-7): NAGVMQNPRHLVRRRGQEARLRCSPMKGHSHVYWYRQLPEEGLKFMVYLQKENIIDESGMPKERFSAEFPKEGPSILRIQQVVRGDSAAYFCASSSPRERGGYEQYFGPGTRLTVT.

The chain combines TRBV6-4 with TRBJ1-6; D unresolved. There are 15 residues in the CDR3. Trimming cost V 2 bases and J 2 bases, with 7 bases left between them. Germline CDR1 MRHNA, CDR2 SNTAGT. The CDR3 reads CASSDGQTYNSPLHF. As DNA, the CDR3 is TGTGCCAGCAGTGACGGGCAAACCTATAATTCACCCCTCCACTTT.

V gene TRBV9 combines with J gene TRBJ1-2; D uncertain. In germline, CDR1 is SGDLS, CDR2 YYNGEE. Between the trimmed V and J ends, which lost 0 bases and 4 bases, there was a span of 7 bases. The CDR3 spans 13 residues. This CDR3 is CASSVDSLYGYTF. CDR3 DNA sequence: TGTGCCAGCAGCGTAGACAGCCTCTATGGCTACACCTTC. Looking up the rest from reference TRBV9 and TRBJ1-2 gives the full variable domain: DSGVTQTPKHLITATGQRVTLRCSPRSGDLSVYWYQQSLDQGLQFLIQYYNGEERAKGNILERFSAQQFPDLHSELNLSSLELGDSALYFCASSVDSLYGYTFGSGTRLTVV.

CDR3 coding DNA: TGTGCCAGCAGCTCTGGACTAGCCCACGAGACCCAGTACTTC. This translates into CASSSGLAHETQYF. V and J are TRBV7-2 and TRBJ2-5, with 8 bases lining up with TRBD2. Germline V CDR1 and CDR2: SGHTA, FQGNSA. V shed 4 bases, J shed 5 bases, and the junction held 6 bases outside the gene matches. The CDR3 has 14 amino acids.

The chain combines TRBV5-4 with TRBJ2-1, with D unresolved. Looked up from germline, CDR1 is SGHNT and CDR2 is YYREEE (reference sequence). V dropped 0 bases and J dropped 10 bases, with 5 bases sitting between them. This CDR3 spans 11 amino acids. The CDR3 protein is CASSLGQEQFF. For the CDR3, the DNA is TGTGCCAGCAGCTTGGGGCAGGAGCAGTTCTTC.

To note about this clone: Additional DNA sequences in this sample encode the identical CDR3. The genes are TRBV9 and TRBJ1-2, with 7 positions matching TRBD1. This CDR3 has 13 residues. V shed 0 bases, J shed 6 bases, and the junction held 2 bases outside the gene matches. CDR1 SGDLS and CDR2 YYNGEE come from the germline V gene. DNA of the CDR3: TGTGCCAGCAGCGTAGGGACAGGAGATGGCTACACCTTC. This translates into CASSVGTGDGYTF.

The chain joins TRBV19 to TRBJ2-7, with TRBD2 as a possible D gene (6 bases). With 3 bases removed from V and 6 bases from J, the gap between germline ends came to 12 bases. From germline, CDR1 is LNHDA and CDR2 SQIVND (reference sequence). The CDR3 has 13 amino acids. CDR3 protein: CASSMGGTGEQYF. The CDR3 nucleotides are TGTGCCAGTAGTATGGGGGGTACTGGCGAGCAGTACTTC.

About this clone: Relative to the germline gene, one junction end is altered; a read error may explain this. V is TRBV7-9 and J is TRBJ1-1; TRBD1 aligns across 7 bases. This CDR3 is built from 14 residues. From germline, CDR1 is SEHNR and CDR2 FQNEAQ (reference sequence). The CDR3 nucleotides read TGTTCCAGCAGCTTACCCGGGACAGTTTCTGAAGCTTTCTTT. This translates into CSSSLPGTVSEAFF.

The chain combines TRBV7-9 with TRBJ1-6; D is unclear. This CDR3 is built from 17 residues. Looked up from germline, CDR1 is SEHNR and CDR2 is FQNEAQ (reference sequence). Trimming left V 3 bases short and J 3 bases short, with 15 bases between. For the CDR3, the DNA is TGTGCCAGCAGCTTTTTTACAGTCCGCATCTATAATTCACCCCTCCACTTT. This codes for CASSFFTVRIYNSPLHF.

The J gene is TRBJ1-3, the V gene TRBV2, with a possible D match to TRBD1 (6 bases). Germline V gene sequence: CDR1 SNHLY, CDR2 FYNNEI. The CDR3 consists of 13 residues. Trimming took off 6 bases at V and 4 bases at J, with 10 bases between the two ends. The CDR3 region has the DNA TGTGCCAGCAGGCAGGGGCAAGGAAACACCATATATTTT. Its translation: CASRQGQGNTIYF. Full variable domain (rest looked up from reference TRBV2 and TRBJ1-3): EPEVTQTPSHQVTQMGQEVILRCVPISNHLYFYWYRQILGQKVEFLVSFYNNEISEKSEIFDDQFSVERPDGSNFTLKIRSTKLEDSAMYFCASRQGQGNTIYFGEGSWLTVV.

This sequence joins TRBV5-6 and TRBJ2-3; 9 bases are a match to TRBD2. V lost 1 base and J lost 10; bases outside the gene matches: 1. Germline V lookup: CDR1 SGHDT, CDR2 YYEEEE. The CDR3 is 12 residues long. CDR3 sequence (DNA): TGTGCCAGCAGCTTGCCTAGCGGGGCGCAGTATTTT. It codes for CASSLPSGAQYF.

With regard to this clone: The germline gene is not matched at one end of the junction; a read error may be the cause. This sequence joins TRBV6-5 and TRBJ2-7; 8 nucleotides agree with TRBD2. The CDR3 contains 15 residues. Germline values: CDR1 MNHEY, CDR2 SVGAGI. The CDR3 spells CASSYSGGGFAEQYF. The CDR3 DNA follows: TGTGCCAGTAGTTACTCGGGGGGGGGATTCGCCGAGCAGTACTTC.

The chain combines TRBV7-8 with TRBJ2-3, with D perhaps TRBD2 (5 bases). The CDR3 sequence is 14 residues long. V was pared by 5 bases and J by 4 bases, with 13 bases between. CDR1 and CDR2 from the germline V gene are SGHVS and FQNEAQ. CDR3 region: CASSRGSGSDTQYF. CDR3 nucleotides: TGTGCCAGCAGCCGAGGGTCTGGCTCAGATACGCAGTATTTT.

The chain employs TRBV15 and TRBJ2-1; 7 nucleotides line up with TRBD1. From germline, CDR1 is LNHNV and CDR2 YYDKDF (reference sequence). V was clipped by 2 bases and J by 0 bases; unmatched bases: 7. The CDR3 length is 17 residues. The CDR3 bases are TGTGCCACCAGCAGAATTCCCGGACAGGCCTCCTACAATGAGCAGTTCTTC. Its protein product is CATSRIPGQASYNEQFF.

The CDR3 DNA is TGTGCCAGCAGTTACGGTAATACAGTTGTCGACGAGCAGTACTTC. Its translation: CASSYGNTVVDEQYF. The chain is built from TRBV6-5 and TRBJ2-5; no clear D. The J call may be wrong; the DNA end is better matched by TRBJ2-7. The CDR3 consists of 15 residues. CDR1 MNHEY and CDR2 SVGAGI come from the germline V gene.